This TCR beta chain originates from a study of T cell changes during pregnancy in multiple sclerosis. This table comes from immunoSEQ multiplex PCR, and its TCRdb copy is limited to in-frame clones, with some not included. The table includes 40,000 to 50,000 clones, around 93% detected once. The germline V gene encodes CDR1 MNHEY and CDR2 SMNVEV (reference sequence). With 6 bases clipped from V and 4 bases from J, the junction kept 7 bases outside the gene matches. The CDR3 totals 14 residues. The TCR sequence derives from a female donor with multiple sclerosis, enrolled in a pregnancy study. This specimen was CD8+ T cells from peripheral blood mononuclear cells, taken after pregnancy. The rearrangement joins TRBV27 to TRBJ1-2, with 8 bases identical to TRBD1. The CDR3 DNA follows: TGTGCCAGCAGCCAGGGGGCGGGTGGCTATGGCTACACCTTC. Amino acids: CASSQGAGGYGYTF.